Each of the 14 T cell receptor beta chains below was sequenced from the same sample in a study of blood T cell repertoires in COVID-19. Assay used: immunoSEQ multiplex PCR; TCRdb lists only in-frame clones, some missing. This table has under 200,000 clones, about 80% appearing once. What was sequenced was peripheral blood. The source is a human donor with acute or convalescent COVID-19. The donor label of this sample is uncertain.

This rearrangement joins TRBV3-1 (or the pseudogene TRBV3-2) to TRBJ2-7; 7 bases match TRBD2. This CDR3 comprises 15 residues. Germline trimming cut 3 bases from V and 2 bases from J; bases unmatched to any gene: 7. CDR1 is LGHDT, CDR2 YNNKEL, per germline (reference sequence). The CDR3 coding sequence is TGTGCCAGCAGCCAGAATCTAGCGGTACCCTACGAGCAGTACTTC. It encodes CASSQNLAVPYEQYF.

J is TRBJ1-5 and V is TRBV30, with D perhaps matching TRBD1 (6 bases). The CDR3 runs to 14 residues. V lost 2 bases and J 1 base, leaving 9 bases between the germline ends. Germline CDR1 and CDR2: GTSNPN and SVGIG (reference sequence). The CDR3 nucleotides are TGTGCCTGGAGTAGGACAGCGAGCAATCAGCCCCAGCATTTT. It is translated as CAWSRTASNQPQHF.

This clone was found a few times. Written as DNA, the CDR3 is TGTGCCAGCAGCCGCCGGGACAAGGCCGAAAAACTGTTTTTT. The encoded protein is CASSRRDKAEKLFF. The V call is TRBV7-8, the J call TRBJ1-4; a possible D gene is TRBD1 (6 bases). CDR1 is SGHVS and CDR2 is FQNEAQ in the germline V gene. This CDR3 is built from 14 residues. The V and J ends lost 5 bases and 8 bases respectively, with 15 bases between them.

The chain combines TRBV6-5 with TRBJ1-6, with D unresolved. The germline CDR1 and CDR2 sequences are MNHEY and SVGAGI. The CDR3 totals 15 residues. Trimming cost V 6 bases and J 9 bases, with 18 bases left between them. CDR3 amino acids: CASRKLSEEISPLHF. The CDR3 DNA reads as TGTGCCAGCAGGAAGCTTTCCGAGGAGATTTCACCCCTCCACTTT.

This sequence joins TRBV30 and TRBJ2-1; D gene ambiguous. The V and J ends lost 3 bases and 0 bases respectively, with 6 bases between them. This CDR3 is 13 amino acids long. Germline-derived CDR1 and CDR2 are GTSNPN and SVGIG (reference sequence). The CDR3 loop is CAWRPSSYNEQFF. For the CDR3, the DNA is TGTGCCTGGAGGCCCAGCTCCTACAATGAGCAGTTCTTC.

This chain links TRBV4-1 with TRBJ1-2, with 8 bases matching TRBD1. In germline, CDR1 is MGHRA, CDR2 YSYEKL. Trimming at V came to 3 bases and at J to 7 bases, leaving 10 bases not matched to a gene. The CDR3 extends over 15 amino acids. CDR3 coding DNA: TGCGCCAGCAGCCATGCTCCAGGGGGCGCTTTTGGCTACACCTTC. Residues: CASSHAPGGAFGYTF.

This clone was detected only a few times. The chain carries TRBV18 and TRBJ1-5, with D possibly TRBD1 on 6 matching bases. CDR3 length: 12 residues. Germline CDR1 and CDR2: KGHSH and LQKENI. V was shortened by 3 bases and J by 7 bases, with 7 bases between the two germline ends. The CDR3 DNA sequence: TGTGCCAGCTCACCGGACAGCCAGCCCCAGCATTTT. This gives the protein CASSPDSQPQHF.

Regarding this clone: One junction end does not reproduce the germline sequence, and a read error may be involved. The chain employs TRBV9 and TRBJ2-2; the match to TRBD1 covers 10 bases. Germline loops: CDR1 SGDLS, CDR2 YYNGEE. CDR3 size: 15 residues. The CDR3 coding sequence is TGTGCCAGCACCTCCGGGACAGGGGCCACCGGCGAGCTGTTTTTT. The encoded protein is CASTSGTGATGELFF.

The genes are TRBV6-5 and TRBJ2-7, with a weak D call TRBD2 (6 bases). CDR1 MNHEY and CDR2 SVGAGI come from the germline V gene. The V end was cut by 4 bases, the J end by 3 bases, with 10 bases between. CDR3 length equals 13 residues. DNA for the CDR3: TGTGCCAGCAGTTGGGAGGATGGCTACGAGCAGTACTTC. Its translation: CASSWEDGYEQYF.

The V call is TRBV7-3, the J call TRBJ2-3, with TRBD2 matching over 10 bases. The CDR3 covers 15 residues. Germline-derived CDR1 and CDR2 are SGHTA and FQGTGA. Losses at the gene ends were 5 bases for V and 2 bases for J; bases not matched to a gene: 4. The CDR3 protein is CASSPGLADTDTQYF. The CDR3 DNA reads as TGTGCCAGCAGCCCCGGACTAGCGGACACAGATACGCAGTATTTT.

The chain uses TRBV6-5 and TRBJ1-6; 7 bases align to TRBD1. The CDR3 has 14 amino acids. Germline trimming cut 7 bases from V and 6 bases from J; bases unmatched to any gene: 6. Germline-derived CDR1 and CDR2 are MNHEY and SVGAGI. The chain's CDR3 is CASITGEFNSPLHF. The CDR3 DNA reads as TGTGCCAGCATCACAGGGGAGTTTAATTCACCCCTCCACTTT.

The chain is built from TRBV5-5 and TRBJ2-1; 15 bases line up with TRBD2. With V trimmed by 4 bases and J by 8 bases, 10 bases remained unmatched. The CDR3 length is 17 residues. Germline V lookup: CDR1 SGHKS, CDR2 YYEKEE (reference sequence). CDR3 in amino acids: CASSPGLAGGPGDEQFF. The DNA for the CDR3 is TGTGCCAGCAGCCCTGGACTAGCGGGGGGGCCAGGAGATGAGCAGTTCTTC.

CDR3 loop: CASTLGATGEQFF. The CDR3 coding sequence is TGTGCCAGCACCCTAGGGGCGACAGGGGAGCAGTTCTTC. The J gene is TRBJ2-1, the V gene TRBV6-5; 7 bases fit TRBD1. V gave up 7 bases and J gave up 10 bases; unmatched junction bases: 10. The CDR3 covers 13 residues. Germline V gives CDR1 MNHEY, CDR2 SVGAGI.

V is TRBV7-2 and J is TRBJ2-3, with D perhaps matching TRBD2 (5 bases). The CDR3 consists of 16 residues. Looked up from germline, CDR1 is SGHTA and CDR2 is FQGNSA. Between the trimmed V and J ends, which lost 3 bases and 5 bases, there was a span of 18 bases. DNA for the CDR3: TGTGCCAGCAGCTTGAGCTCTGGCTGGAGGAGAGATACGCAGTATTTT. Translation gives CASSLSSGWRRDTQYF.